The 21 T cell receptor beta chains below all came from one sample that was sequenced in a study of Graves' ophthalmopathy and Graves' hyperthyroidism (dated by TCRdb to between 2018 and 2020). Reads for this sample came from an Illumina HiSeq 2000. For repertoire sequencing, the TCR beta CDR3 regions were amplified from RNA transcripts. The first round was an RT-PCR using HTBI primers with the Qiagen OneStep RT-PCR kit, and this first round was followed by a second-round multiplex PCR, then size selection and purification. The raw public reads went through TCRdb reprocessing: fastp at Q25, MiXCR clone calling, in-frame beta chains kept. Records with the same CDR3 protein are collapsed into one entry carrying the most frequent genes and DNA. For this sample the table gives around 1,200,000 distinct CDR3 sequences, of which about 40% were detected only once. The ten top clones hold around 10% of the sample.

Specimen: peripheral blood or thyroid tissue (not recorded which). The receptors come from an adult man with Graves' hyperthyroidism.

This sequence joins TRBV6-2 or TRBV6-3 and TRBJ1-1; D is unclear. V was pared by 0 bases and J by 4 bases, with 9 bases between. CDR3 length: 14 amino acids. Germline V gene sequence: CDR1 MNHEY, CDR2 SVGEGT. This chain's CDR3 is CASSYSLRTTEAFF. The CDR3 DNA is TGTGCCAGCAGTTACTCGTTAAGGACCACTGAAGCTTTCTTT.

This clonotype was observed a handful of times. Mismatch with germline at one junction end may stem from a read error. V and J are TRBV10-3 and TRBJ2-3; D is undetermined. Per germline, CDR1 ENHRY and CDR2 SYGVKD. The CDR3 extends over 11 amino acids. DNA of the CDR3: TGTGCCATCAGTGAGTTACGGTCCGTGGGGTTT. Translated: CAISELRSVGF.

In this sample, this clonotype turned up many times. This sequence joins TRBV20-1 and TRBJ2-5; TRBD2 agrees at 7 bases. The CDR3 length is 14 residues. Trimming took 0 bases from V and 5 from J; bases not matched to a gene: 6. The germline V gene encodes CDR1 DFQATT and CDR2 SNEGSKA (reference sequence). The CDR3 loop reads CSARDDAGVETQYF. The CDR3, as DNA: TGCAGTGCTAGAGATGACGCGGGGGTGGAGACCCAGTACTTC.

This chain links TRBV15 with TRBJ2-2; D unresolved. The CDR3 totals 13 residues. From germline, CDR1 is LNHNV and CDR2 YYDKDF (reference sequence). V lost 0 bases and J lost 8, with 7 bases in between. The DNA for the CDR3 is TGTGCCACCAGCAGAGAAACAAAAGGGGAGCTGTTTTTT. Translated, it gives CATSRETKGELFF.

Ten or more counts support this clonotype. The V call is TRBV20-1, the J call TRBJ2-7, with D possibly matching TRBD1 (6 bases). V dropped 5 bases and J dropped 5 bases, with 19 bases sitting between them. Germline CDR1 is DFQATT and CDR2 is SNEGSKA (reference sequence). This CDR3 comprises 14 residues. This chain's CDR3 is CSALYRVGFDEQYF. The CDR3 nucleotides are TGCAGTGCTCTGTACAGGGTCGGTTTCGACGAGCAGTACTTC.

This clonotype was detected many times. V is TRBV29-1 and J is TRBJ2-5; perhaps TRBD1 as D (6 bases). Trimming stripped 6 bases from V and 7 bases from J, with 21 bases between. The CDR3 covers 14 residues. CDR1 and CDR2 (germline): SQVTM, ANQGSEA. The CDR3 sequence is CSVTAGAGYWTQYF. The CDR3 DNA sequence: TGCAGCGTCACCGCAGGGGCTGGCTATTGGACCCAGTACTTC.

The CDR3 here is CASRRETGSGANVLTF. The CDR3 DNA reads TGCGCCAGCAGGAGAGAAACGGGCTCTGGGGCCAACGTCCTGACTTTC. This chain joins TRBV5-1 and TRBJ2-6; D remains unclear. V was pared by 5 bases and J by 0 bases, with 12 bases between. The CDR3 spans 16 residues. CDR1 is SGHRS, CDR2 YFSETQ, per germline.

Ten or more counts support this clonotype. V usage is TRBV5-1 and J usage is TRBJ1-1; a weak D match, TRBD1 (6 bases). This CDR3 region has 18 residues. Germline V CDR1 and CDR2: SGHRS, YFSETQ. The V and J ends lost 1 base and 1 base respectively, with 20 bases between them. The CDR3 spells CASSLIGQGPRGNTEAFF. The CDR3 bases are TGCGCCAGCAGCTTGATTGGTCAGGGGCCGAGGGGGAACACTGAAGCTTTCTTT.

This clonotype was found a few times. CDR3 in amino acids: CASSLISSGSGYTGELFF. In nucleotides, the CDR3 is TGTGCCAGCAGCTTAATTTCCTCCGGGTCCGGATATACCGGGGAGCTGTTTTTT. This sequence joins TRBV7-8 and TRBJ2-2; D is ambiguous. The V end was cut by 2 bases, the J end by 5 bases, with 21 bases between. This CDR3 spans 18 amino acids. Germline CDR1 reads SGHVS; CDR2 reads FQNEAQ.

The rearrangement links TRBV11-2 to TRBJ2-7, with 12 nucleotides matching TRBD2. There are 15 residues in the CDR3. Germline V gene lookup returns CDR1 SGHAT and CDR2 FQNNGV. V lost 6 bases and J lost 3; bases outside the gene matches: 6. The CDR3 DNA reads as TGTGCCAGCAGGACTAGCGGGGGCTTAAGCTACGAGCAGTACTTC. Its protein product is CASRTSGGLSYEQYF.

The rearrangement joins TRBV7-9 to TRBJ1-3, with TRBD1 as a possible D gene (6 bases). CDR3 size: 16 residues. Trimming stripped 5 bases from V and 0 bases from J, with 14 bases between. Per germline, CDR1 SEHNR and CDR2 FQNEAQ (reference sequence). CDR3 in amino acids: CASSDRHLYSGNTIYF. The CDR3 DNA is TGTGCCAGCAGCGACAGGCACTTGTACTCTGGAAACACCATATATTTT.

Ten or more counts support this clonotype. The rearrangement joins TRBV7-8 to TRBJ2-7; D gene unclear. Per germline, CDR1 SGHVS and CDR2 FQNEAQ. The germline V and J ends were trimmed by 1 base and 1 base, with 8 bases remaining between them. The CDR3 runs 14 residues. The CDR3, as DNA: TGTGCCAGCAGCTTAGTTGGACGTTCCTACGAGCAGTACTTC. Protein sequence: CASSLVGRSYEQYF.

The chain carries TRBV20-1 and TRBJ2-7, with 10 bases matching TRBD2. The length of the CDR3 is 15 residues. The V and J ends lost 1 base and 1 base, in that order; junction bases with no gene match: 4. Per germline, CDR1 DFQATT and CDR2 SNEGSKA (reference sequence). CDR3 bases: TGCAGTGCTAGAGTCGCTAGCGGGGGATCCTACGAGCAGTACTTC. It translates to CSARVASGGSYEQYF.

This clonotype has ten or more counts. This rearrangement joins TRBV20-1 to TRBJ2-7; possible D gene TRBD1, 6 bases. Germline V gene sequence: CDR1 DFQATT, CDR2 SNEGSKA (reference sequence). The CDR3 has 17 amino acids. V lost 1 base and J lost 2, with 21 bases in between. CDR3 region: CSARGHESGHFPYEQYF. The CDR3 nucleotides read TGCAGTGCTAGAGGGCACGAGTCGGGACATTTCCCCTACGAGCAGTACTTC.

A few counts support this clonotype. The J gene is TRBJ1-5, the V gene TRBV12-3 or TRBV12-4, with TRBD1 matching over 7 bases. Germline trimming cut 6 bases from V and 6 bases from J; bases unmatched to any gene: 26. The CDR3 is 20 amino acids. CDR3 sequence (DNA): TGTGCCAGCAGCATAACATCCGGGGGCAGGGGGACGGTGGGGGCTCAGCCCCAGCATTTT. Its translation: CASSITSGGRGTVGAQPQHF.

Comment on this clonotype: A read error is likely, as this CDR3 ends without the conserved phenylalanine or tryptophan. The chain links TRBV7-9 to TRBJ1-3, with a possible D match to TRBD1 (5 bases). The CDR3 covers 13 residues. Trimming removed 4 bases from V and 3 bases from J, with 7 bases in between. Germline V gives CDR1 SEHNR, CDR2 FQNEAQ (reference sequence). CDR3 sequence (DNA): TGTGCCAGCAGCTCGGACAATGGAAACACCATATATCTT. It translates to CASSSDNGNTIYL.

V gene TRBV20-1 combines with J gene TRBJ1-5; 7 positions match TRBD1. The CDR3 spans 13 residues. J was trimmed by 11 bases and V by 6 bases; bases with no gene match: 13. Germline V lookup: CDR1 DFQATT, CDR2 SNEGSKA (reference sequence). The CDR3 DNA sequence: TGCAGTGCCCACGGAACAGGGGTCCAGGCCCAGCATTTT. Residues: CSAHGTGVQAQHF.

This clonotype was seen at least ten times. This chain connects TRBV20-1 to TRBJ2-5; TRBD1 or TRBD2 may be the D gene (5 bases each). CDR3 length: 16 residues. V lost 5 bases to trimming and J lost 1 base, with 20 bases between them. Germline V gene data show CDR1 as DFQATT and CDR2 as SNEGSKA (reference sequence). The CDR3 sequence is CSASPPEGRIQETQYF. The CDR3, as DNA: TGCAGTGCTTCCCCGCCCGAGGGGCGCATCCAAGAGACCCAGTACTTC.

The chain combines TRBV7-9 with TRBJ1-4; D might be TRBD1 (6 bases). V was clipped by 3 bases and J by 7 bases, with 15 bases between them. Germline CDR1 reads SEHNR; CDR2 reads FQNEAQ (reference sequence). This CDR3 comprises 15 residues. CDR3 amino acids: CASSFMGQGTEKLFF. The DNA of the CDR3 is TGTGCCAGCAGCTTCATGGGACAAGGCACTGAAAAACTGTTTTTT.

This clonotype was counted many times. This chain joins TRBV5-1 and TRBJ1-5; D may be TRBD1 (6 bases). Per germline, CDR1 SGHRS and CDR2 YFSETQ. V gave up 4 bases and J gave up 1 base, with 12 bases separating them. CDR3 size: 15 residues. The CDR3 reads CASSRTAGSNQPQHF. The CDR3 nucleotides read TGCGCCAGCAGCAGGACAGCTGGAAGCAATCAGCCCCAGCATTTT.

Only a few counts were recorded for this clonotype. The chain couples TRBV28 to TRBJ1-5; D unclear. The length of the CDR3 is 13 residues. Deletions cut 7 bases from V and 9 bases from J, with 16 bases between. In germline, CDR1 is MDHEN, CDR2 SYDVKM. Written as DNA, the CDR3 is TGTGCCAGCACTACCGGGCGGGCAGGGCCCCAGCATTTT. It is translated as CASTTGRAGPQHF.